This entry describes one T cell receptor (beta chain). Its antigen is not identified. These data are taken from a study of T cell responses to AZD1222 COVID-19 vaccine. The CDR3 has 13 amino acids. The germline V gene has CDR1 SEHNR and CDR2 FQNEAQ (reference sequence). V shed 2 bases and J shed 9 bases, with 14 bases lying between them. Clones were sequenced by immunoSEQ multiplex PCR, and TCRdb holds only the in-frame ones, with some missing. The sample holds over 150,000 clones; about nine tenths are singletons and the top ten take 5.5% to 6%. Overall study results and limits: CD4 TCRs linked to vaccination spanned spike, dominating at 160-218 and 743-854. Two doses of AZD1222 preceded a rise in Spike-specific TCR breadth and depth. Baseline antibody screening turned up just a handful of seropositive AZD1222 recipients. Clonal diversity may have been underestimated in mostly white British donors.

This chain connects TRBV7-9 to TRBJ2-7; possibly TRBD2 for D (6 bases). The sequence derives from an adult in good health. The material was peripheral blood, obtained on day 0 of MenACWY control vaccination. This CDR3 is CASSLTGDSGQYF. In DNA, the CDR3 is TGTGCCAGCAGCTTAACGGGGGACTCTGGGCAGTACTTC.